Here is one T cell receptor beta chain with its context. This clone showed up just once. Its recognized antigen is unknown. No clone much larger than this one lies a single base away; base qualities are absent. The sample belongs to a study of vaccination effects on CD4 cells after COVID-19 (dated by TCRdb to 2021 to 2024). Notes on the research overall: In the ViraFEST assay, PBMC were stimulated with viral peptide pools, and TCR sequencing was then used to find antigen-specific CD4+ T cell clonotypes based on their expansion. The Oncomine TCR Beta short-read assay on an Illumina iSeq 100 was used to sequence cultures from other donors in the study. The study compared SARS-CoV-2 spike-specific CD4+ TCR repertoires before and after mRNA vaccination in COVID-19 convalescent patients and infection-naive vaccine recipients. Altogether, 10 COVID-19 convalescent patients and several SARS-CoV-2-naive healthy vaccine recipients made up the full study. Roughly 2 million PBMC per well were cultured in IMDM with roughly 5% human AB serum, about 9.4 IU/ml IL-2 and gentamicin, plus 10 ug/ml peptides. Post-vaccine samples across the study were collected a median of 72 days after the second dose, with a range of 14 to 241. The investigation overall reported the following: Only a small number of convalescent patients were included, and no early post-infection timepoints were available, which limited the study. Among healthy vaccine recipients, nearly all vaccine-induced clones were SARS-CoV-2 mono-reactive, and only 1 of 255 was cross-reactive with common cold coronaviruses. Both infection-induced and vaccine-induced clones contracted markedly at late post-vaccination timepoints, which is consistent with waning T cell responses.

The protocol used for the library was the immunoSEQ multiplex PCR assay. TCR beta CDR3 sequencing was performed on DNA from the cultured, isolated CD4+ T cells. The authors processed their data as follows. The analysis removed non-productive TCR sequences, trimmed reads to the CDR3 region, and retained only CDR3s that were 7 or more amino acids long. The MANAFEST web app was used to pick out antigen-specific clonotypes by comparing their expansion in peptide wells with that in reference cultures. To be called positive, a clone needed expansion at FDR<0.05 compared with the reference and with all other wells, an odds ratio greater than 5, and a frequency greater than 0.1% in two replicate wells. A clonotype was called cross-reactive if it was significantly expanded both in SARS-CoV-2 spike wells and in at least one common cold coronavirus spike condition. Levenshtein distance calculated with the stringdist R package was used to assess CDR3 similarity, and unrooted trees were constructed with ape in R 3.6.1. Held by TCRdb, this immuneACCESS table contains in-frame sequences only and omits some clones. Under half of the omission traces to an unresolved V gene where checked; the cause of the rest is unknown. V, J and clone size are those of that table, while D and trimming were read from the DNA. For this sample the table gives tens of thousands of clones, of which around 85% were detected only once. The top ten clones comprise 2% to 3% of the sample.

After around eleven days of culture, CD4+ T cells were isolated with the EasySep CD4+ T cell isolation kit. Each participant got two doses of an mRNA SARS-CoV-2 vaccine, either BNT162b2 or mRNA-1273. The absence of prior SARS-CoV-2 infection in healthy vaccine recipients was confirmed by negative nucleocapsid antibodies before and after vaccination. Half of the culture medium was replaced with fresh IL-2-containing medium on days 3 and 7. Unless otherwise noted, each peptide stimulation condition was cultured in triplicate wells. Using Ficoll-Paque Plus gradient centrifugation, PBMC were separated from whole blood and then either used fresh or cryopreserved at -140C. Genomic DNA was extracted from cultured CD4+ T cells with the QIAamp micro DNA kit. Including cysteine and phenylalanine, the CDR3 has 23 amino acids. The entry retains the CDR3 DNA only, 69 bases that are in frame from base 1. CDR1 is given as MNHEY and CDR2 as SMNVEV, both from the germline V gene (reference sequence). Cut back by 7 bases and 0 bases, the V and J ends lie 37 bases apart.

This receptor was identified in a human donor who received a COVID-19 vaccine. The sequence links TRBV27 to TRBJ1-5; perhaps TRBD1 is the D gene, with 6 bases matching. The specimen was CD4+ T cells from PBMCs cultured without peptide, collected after COVID-19 vaccination. CDR3 loop: CASTTQGVGTSHLGLYSNQPQHF. The DNA sequence is as follows: TGTGCCAGCACCACTCAAGGGGTCGGGACAAGTCATCTCGGGCTTTATAGCAATCAGCCCCAGCATTTT.